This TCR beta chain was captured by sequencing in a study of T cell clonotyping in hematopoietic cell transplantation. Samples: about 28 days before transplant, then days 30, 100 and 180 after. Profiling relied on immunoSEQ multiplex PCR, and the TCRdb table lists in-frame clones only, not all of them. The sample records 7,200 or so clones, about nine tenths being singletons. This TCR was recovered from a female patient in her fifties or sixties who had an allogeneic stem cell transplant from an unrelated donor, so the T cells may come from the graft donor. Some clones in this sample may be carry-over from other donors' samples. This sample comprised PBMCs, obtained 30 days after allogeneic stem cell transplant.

In DNA, the CDR3 is TGTGCCAGCAGTTCGAACAGGGGCGGCTACACCTTC. The encoded protein is CASSSNRGGYTF. The chain employs TRBV27 and TRBJ1-2; TRBD1 aligns across 7 bases. From germline, CDR1 is MNHEY and CDR2 SMNVEV (reference sequence). The CDR3 consists of 12 residues. V gave up 4 bases and J gave up 8 bases; unmatched junction bases: 4.